This T cell receptor (beta chain) was sequenced in a study of post-analysis software for immune sequencing data. General study results and limits: Patients had higher frequencies than controls of about five TRBV segments, including TRBV5-6, TRBV5-1 and TRBV20-1. When compared against controls, multiple sclerosis patients showed significantly lower normalized Chao1 diversity.

The table lists this clonotype with a few counts. The antigen remains undetermined. Prepared libraries of TCR beta cDNA carried unique molecular identifiers. TCRdb re-called the PCR reads with MiXCR, one entry per CDR3 protein. Among some 700,000 distinct CDR3 sequences listed, roughly three fifths were seen once. Germline loops: CDR1 MNHEY, CDR2 SVGAGI. This CDR3 has 13 amino acids. The trim removed 6 bases at V and 13 bases at J, leaving 8 bases unmatched. Sequencing input: blood. This clonotype was obtained from a girl aged 2-15 years with multiple sclerosis. The chain is built from TRBV6-5 and TRBJ2-1, with 11 nucleotides matching TRBD2. The CDR3 DNA reads TGTGCCAGCAGAAAAGGGACTAGCGGATACCAGTTCTTC. It specifies CASRKGTSGYQFF.